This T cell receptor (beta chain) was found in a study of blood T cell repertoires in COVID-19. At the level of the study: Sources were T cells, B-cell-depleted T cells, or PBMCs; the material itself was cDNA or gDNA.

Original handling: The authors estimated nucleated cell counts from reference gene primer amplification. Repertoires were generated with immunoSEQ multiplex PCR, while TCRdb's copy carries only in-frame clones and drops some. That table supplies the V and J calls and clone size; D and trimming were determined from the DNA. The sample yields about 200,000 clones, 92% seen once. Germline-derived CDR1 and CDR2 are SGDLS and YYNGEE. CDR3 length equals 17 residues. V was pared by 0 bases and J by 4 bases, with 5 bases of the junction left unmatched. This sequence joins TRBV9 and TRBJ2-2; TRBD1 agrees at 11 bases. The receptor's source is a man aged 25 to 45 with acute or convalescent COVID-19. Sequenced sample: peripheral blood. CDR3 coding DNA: TGTGCCAGCAGCGTAGAAGGGGGGACAGGGGGCACCGGGGAGCTGTTTTTT. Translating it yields CASSVEGGTGGTGELFF.